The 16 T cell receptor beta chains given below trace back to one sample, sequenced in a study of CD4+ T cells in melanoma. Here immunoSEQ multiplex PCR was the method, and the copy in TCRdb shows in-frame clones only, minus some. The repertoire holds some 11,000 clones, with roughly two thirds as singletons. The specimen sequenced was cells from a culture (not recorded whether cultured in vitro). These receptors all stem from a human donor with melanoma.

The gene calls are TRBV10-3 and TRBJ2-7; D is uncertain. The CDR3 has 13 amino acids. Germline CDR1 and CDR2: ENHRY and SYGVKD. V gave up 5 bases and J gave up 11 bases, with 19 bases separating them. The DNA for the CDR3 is TGTGCCATCAGTAACGCGCAGGCGCTTGGGGAGTACTTC. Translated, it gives CAISNAQALGEYF.

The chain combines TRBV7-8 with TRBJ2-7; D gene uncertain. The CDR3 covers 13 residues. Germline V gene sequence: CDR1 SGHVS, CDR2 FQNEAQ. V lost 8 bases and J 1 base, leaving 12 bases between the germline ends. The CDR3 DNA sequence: TGTGCCAGCTCTCCCGTTTTTTCCTACGAGCAGTACTTC. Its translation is CASSPVFSYEQYF.

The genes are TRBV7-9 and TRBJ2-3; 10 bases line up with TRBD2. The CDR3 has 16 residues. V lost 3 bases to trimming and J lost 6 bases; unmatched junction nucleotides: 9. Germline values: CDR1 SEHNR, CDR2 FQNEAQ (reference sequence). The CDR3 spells CASSFLLAGEADTQYF. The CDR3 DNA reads TGTGCCAGCAGCTTTTTGCTAGCGGGGGAAGCGGATACGCAGTATTTT. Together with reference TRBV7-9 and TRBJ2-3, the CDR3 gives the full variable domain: DTGVSQNPRHKITKRGQNVTFRCDPISEHNRLYWYRQTLGQGPEFLTYFQNEAQLEKSRLLSDRFSAERPKGSFSTLEIQRTEQGDSAMYLCASSFLLAGEADTQYFGPGTRLTVL.

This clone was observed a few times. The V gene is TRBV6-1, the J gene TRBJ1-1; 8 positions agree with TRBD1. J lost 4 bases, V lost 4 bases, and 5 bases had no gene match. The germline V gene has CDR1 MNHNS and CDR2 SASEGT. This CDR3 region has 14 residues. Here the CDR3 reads CASSVQGAITEAFF. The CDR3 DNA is TGTGCCAGCAGTGTTCAGGGGGCGATCACTGAAGCTTTCTTT.

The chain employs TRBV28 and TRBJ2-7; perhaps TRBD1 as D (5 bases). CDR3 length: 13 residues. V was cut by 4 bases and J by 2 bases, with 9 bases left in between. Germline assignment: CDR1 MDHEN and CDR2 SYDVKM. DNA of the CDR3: TGTGCCAGCAGTTCCCAGGGTCCCTACGAGCAGTACTTC. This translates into CASSSQGPYEQYF.

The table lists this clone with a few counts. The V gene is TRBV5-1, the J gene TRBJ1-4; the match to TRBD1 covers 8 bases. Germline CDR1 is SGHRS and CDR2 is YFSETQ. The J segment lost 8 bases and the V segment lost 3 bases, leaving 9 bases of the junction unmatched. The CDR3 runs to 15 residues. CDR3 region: CASSSNTGGGEKLFF. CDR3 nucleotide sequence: TGCGCCAGCAGCTCGAACACAGGGGGTGGCGAAAAACTGTTTTTT.

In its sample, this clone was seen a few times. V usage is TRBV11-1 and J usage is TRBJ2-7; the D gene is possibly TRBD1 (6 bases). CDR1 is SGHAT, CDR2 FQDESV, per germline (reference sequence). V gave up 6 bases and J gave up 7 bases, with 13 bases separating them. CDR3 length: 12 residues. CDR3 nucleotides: TGTGCCAGCAGTTCTACAGGGATAGAGCAGTACTTC. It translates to CASSSTGIEQYF. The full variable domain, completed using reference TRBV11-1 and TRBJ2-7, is EAEVAQSPRYKITEKSQAVAFWCDPISGHATLYWYRQILGQGPELLVQFQDESVVDDSQLPKDRFSAERLKGVDSTLKIQPAELGDSAMYLCASSSTGIEQYFGPGTRLTVT.

The CDR3 protein is CASEPLAGGVGEQYF. The CDR3 nucleotides read TGTGCCAGCGAGCCACTAGCGGGGGGTGTTGGGGAGCAGTACTTC. The V gene is TRBV2, the J gene TRBJ2-7, with TRBD2 matching over 12 bases. The CDR3 totals 15 residues. V shed 8 bases, J shed 7 bases, and the junction held 12 bases outside the gene matches. Germline V CDR1 and CDR2: SNHLY, FYNNEI.

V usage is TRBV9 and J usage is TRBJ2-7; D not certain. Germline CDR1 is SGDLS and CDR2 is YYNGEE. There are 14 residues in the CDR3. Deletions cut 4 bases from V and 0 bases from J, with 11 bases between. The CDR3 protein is CASSYHSSSYEQYF. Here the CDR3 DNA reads TGTGCCAGCAGCTATCACAGTAGCTCCTACGAGCAGTACTTC.

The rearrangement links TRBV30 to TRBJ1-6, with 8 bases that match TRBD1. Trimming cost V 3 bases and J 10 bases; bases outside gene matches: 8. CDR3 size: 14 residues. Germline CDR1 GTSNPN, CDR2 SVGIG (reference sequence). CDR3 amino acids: CAWSGLTGVSPLHF. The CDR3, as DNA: TGTGCCTGGAGCGGCCTGACAGGGGTCTCACCCCTCCACTTT.

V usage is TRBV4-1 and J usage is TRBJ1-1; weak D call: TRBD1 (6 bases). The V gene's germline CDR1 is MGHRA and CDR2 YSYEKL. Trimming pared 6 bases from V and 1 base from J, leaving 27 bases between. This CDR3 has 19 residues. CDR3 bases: TGCGCCAGCAGACCACTTCCGGGACACCAAGAACGAAGGAACACTGAAGCTTTCTTT. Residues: CASRPLPGHQERRNTEAFF.

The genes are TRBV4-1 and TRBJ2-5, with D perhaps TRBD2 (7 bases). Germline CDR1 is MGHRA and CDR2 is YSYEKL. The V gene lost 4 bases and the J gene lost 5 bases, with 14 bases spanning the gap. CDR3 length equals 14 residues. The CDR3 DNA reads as TGCGCCAGCAGCCCGGGCGGGGGCGCGGAGACCCAGTACTTC. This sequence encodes CASSPGGGAETQYF.

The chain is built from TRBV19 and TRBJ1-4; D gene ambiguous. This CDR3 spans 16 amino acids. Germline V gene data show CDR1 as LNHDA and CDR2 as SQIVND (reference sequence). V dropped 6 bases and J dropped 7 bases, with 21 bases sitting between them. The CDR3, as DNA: TGTGCCAGTAGGAGCCTTCATGGGGAGCAAAGTGAAAAACTGTTTTTT. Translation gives CASRSLHGEQSEKLFF.

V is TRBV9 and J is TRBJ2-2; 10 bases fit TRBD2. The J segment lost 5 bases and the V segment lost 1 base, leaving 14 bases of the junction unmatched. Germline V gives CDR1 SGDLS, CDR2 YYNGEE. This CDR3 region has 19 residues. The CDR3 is CASSVKRAGAGGLTGELFF. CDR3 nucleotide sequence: TGTGCCAGCAGCGTAAAAAGAGCGGGAGCGGGGGGGCTTACCGGGGAGCTGTTTTTT.

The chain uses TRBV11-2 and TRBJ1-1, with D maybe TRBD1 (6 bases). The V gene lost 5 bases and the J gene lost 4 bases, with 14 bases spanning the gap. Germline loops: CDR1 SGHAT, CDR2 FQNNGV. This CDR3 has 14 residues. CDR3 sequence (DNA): TGTGCCAGCAGCAGGGACGGAGGGGGCACTGAAGCTTTCTTT. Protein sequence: CASSRDGGGTEAFF.

The CDR3 DNA reads TGTGCCTGGAGCTGGACTAGCGGGGGGCGACCCGGGGAGCTGTTTTTT. Encoded protein: CAWSWTSGGRPGELFF. V usage is TRBV30 and J usage is TRBJ2-2; 14 nucleotides align to TRBD2. This CDR3 region has 16 residues. From germline, CDR1 is GTSNPN and CDR2 SVGIG (reference sequence). The junction had 6 bases not matched to a gene; V was cut back by 3 bases and J by 6 bases.